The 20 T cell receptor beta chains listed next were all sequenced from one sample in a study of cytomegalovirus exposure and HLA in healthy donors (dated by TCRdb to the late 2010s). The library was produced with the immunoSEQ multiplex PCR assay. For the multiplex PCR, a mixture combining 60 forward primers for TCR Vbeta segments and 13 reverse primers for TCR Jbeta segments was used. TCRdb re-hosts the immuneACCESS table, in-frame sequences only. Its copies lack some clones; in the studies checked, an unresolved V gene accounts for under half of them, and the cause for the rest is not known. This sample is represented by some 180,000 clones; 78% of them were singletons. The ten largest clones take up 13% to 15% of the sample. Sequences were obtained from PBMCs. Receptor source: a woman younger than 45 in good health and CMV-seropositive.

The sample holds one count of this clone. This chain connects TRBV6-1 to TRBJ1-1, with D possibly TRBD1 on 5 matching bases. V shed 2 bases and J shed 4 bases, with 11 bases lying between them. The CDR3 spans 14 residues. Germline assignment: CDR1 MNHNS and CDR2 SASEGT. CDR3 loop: CASSETGEATEAFF. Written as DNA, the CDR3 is TGTGCCAGCAGTGAAACGGGGGAGGCCACTGAAGCTTTCTTT.

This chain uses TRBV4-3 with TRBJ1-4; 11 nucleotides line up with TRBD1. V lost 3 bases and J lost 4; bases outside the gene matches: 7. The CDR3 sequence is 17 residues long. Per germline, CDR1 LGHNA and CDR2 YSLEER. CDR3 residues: CASSQDMGTGGNEKLFF. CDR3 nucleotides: TGCGCCAGCAGCCAGGATATGGGGACAGGGGGTAATGAAAAACTGTTTTTT.

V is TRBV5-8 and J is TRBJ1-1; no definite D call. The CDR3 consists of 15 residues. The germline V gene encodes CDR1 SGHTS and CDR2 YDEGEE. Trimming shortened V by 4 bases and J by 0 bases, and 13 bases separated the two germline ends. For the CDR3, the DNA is TGTGCCAGCAGCCATCGGAGCGATATGAACACTGAAGCTTTCTTT. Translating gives CASSHRSDMNTEAFF.

The CDR3, as DNA: TGTGCCAGCAGCTCCGAGGTCGGTTACAATGAGCAGTTCTTC. It specifies CASSSEVGYNEQFF. V and J are TRBV7-2 and TRBJ2-1; no clear D gene. V lost 4 bases to trimming and J lost 4 bases, with 11 bases between them. In germline, CDR1 is SGHTA, CDR2 FQGNSA. The CDR3 has 14 amino acids.

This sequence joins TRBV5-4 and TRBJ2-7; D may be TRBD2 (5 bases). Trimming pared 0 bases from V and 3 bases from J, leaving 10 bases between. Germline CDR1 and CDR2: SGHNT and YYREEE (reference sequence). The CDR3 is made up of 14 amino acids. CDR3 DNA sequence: TGTGCCAGCAGCTTGGACCTAGCCGGCTACGAGCAGTACTTC. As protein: CASSLDLAGYEQYF.

CDR3 protein: CASSQEGRVVTNEQFF. CDR3 in DNA: TGCGCCAGCAGCCAAGAGGGCAGAGTAGTTACAAATGAGCAGTTCTTC. This chain connects TRBV4-1 to TRBJ2-1; D not resolved. Trimming stripped 0 bases from V and 7 bases from J, with 16 bases between. CDR3 size: 16 residues. Germline V gene data show CDR1 as MGHRA and CDR2 as YSYEKL.

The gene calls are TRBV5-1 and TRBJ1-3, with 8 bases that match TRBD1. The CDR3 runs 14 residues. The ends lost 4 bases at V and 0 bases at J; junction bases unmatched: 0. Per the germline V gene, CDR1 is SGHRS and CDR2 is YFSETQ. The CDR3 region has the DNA TGCGCCAGCAGCACAGGGGGCTCTGGAAACACCATATATTTT. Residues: CASSTGGSGNTIYF.

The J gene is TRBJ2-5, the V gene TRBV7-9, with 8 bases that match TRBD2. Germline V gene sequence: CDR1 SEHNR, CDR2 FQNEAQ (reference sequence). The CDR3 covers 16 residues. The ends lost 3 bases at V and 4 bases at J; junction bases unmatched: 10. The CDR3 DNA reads TGTGCCAGCAGCTTCTCAGCGGGAGCGAGTGGAGAGACCCAGTACTTC. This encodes CASSFSAGASGETQYF.

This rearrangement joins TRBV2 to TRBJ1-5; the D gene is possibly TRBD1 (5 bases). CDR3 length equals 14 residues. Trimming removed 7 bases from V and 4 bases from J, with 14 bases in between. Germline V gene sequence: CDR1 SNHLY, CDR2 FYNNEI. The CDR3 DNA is TGTGCCAGCAATCCCATAGGGGCGAATCAGCCCCAGCATTTT. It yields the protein CASNPIGANQPQHF. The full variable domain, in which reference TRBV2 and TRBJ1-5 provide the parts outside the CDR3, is EPEVTQTPSHQVTQMGQEVILRCVPISNHLYFYWYRQILGQKVEFLVSFYNNEISEKSEIFDDQFSVERPDGSNFTLKIRSTKLEDSAMYFCASNPIGANQPQHFGDGTRLSIL.

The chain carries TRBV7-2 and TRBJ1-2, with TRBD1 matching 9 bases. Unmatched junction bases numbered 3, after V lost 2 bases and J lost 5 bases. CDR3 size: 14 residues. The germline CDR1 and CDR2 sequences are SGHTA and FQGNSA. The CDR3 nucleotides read TGTGCCAGCAGCTTAATCGGGACAGGGTATGGCTACACCTTC. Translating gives CASSLIGTGYGYTF.

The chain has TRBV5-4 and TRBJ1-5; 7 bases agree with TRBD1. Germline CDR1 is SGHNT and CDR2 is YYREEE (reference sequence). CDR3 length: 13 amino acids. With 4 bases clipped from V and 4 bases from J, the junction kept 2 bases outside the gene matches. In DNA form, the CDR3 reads TGTGCCAGCAGCCCGGGACAGAATCAGCCCCAGCATTTT. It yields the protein CASSPGQNQPQHF. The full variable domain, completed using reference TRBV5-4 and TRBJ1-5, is ETGVTQSPTHLIKTRGQQVTLRCSSQSGHNTVSWYQQALGQGPQFIFQYYREEENGRGNFPPRFSGLQFPNYSSELNVNALELDDSALYLCASSPGQNQPQHFGDGTRLSIL.

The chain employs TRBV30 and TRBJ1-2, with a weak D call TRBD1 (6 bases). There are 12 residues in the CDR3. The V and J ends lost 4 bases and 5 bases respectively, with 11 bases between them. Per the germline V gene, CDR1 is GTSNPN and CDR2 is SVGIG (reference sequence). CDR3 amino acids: CAWIKQGYGYTF. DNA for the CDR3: TGTGCCTGGATTAAACAGGGTTATGGCTACACCTTC. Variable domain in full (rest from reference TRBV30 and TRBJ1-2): SQTIHQWPATLVQPVGSPLSLECTVEGTSNPNLYWYRQAAGRGLQLLFYSVGIGQISSEVPQNLSASRPQDRQFILSSKKLLLSDSGFYLCAWIKQGYGYTFGSGTRLTVV.

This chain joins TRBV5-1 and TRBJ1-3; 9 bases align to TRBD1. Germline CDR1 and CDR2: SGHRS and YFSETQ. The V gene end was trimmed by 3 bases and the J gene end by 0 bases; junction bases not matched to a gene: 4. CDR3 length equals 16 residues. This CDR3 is CASSWTGVNSGNTIYF. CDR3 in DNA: TGCGCCAGCAGCTGGACAGGGGTCAACTCTGGAAACACCATATATTTT.

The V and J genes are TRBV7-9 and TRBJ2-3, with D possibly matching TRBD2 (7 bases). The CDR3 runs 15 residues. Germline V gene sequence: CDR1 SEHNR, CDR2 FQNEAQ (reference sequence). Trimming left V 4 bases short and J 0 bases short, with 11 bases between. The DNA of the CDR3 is TGTGCCAGCAGCTGGGAGGGGGGGAGCACAGATACGCAGTATTTT. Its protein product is CASSWEGGSTDTQYF.

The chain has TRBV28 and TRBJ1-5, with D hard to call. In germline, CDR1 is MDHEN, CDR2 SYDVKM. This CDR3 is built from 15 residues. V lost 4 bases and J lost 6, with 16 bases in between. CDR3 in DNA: TGTGCCAGCAGTTCACCAACTCGACAAACTCAGCCCCAGCATTTT. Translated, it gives CASSSPTRQTQPQHF.

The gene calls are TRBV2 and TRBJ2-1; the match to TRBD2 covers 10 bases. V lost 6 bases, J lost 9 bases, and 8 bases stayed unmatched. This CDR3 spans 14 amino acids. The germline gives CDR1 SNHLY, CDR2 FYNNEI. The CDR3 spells CASRVTSGAGEQFF. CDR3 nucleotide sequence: TGTGCCAGCAGAGTCACTAGCGGGGCAGGTGAGCAGTTCTTC.

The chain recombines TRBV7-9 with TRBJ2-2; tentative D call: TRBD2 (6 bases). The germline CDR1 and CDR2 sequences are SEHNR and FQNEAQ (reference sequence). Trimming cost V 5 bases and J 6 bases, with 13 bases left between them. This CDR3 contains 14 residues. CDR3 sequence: CASSPTRRAGELFF. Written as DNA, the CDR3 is TGTGCCAGCAGCCCTACCCGGAGGGCCGGGGAGCTGTTTTTT.

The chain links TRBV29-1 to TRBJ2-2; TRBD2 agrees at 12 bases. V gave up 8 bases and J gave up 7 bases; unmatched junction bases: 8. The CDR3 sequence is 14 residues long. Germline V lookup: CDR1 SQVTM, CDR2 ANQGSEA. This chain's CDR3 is CSITSGRRGGELFF. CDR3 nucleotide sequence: TGCAGCATCACTAGCGGGAGGAGAGGCGGGGAGCTGTTTTTT.

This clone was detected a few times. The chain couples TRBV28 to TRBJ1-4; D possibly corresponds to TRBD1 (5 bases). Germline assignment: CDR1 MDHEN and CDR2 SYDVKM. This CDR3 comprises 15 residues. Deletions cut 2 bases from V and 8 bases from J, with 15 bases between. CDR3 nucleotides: TGTGCCAGCAGTTTAGGGGCGGGGGTTGGAGAAAAACTGTTTTTT. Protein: CASSLGAGVGEKLFF.

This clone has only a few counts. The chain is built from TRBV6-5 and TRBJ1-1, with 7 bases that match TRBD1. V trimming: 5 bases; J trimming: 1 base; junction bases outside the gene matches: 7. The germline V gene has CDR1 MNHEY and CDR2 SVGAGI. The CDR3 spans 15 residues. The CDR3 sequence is CASSPDRDRNTEAFF. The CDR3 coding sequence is TGTGCCAGCAGTCCTGATCGGGACAGGAACACTGAAGCTTTCTTT.